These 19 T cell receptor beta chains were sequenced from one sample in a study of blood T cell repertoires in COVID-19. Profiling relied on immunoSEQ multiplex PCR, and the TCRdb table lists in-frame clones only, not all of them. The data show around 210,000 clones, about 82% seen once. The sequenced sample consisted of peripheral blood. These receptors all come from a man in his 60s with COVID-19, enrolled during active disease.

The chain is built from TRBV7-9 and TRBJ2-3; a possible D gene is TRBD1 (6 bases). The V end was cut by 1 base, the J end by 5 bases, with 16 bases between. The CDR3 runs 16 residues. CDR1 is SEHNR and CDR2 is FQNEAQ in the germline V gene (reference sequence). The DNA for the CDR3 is TGTGCCAGCAGCTTAGACAGGGTTCCCCGTGGAGATACGCAGTATTTT. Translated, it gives CASSLDRVPRGDTQYF. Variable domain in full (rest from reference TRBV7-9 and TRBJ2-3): DTGVSQNPRHKITKRGQNVTFRCDPISEHNRLYWYRQTLGQGPEFLTYFQNEAQLEKSRLLSDRFSAERPKGSFSTLEIQRTEQGDSAMYLCASSLDRVPRGDTQYFGPGTRLTVL.

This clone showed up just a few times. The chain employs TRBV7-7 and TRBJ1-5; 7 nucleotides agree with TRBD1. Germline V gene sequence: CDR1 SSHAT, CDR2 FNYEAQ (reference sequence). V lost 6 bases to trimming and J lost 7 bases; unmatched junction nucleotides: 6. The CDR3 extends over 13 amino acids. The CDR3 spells CASSHRGGQPQHF. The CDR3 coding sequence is TGTGCCAGCAGTCACAGGGGAGGCCAGCCCCAGCATTTT.

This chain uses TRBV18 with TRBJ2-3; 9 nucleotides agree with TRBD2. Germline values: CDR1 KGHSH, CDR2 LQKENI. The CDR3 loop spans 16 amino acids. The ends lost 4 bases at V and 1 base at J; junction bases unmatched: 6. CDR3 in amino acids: CASSQTRTSGTDTQYF. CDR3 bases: TGTGCCAGCTCACAGACGCGGACTAGCGGCACAGATACGCAGTATTTT.

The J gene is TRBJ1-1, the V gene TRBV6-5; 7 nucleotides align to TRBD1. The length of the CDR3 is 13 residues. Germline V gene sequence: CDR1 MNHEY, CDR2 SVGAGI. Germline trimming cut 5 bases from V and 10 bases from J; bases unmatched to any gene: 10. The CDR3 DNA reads TGTGCCAGCAGTACGCGACAGGGTCGAGGAGCTTTCTTT. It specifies CASSTRQGRGAFF.

CDR3 region: CASSLRDSNSPLHF. CDR3 nucleotide sequence: TGTGCCAGCAGCTTACGGGACAGTAATTCACCCCTCCACTTT. The chain has TRBV5-4 and TRBJ1-6, with 7 nucleotides matching TRBD1. Germline V gene sequence: CDR1 SGHNT, CDR2 YYREEE (reference sequence). The trim removed 2 bases at V and 6 bases at J, leaving 2 bases unmatched. The CDR3 has 14 residues. Based on the CDR3 plus reference TRBV5-4 and TRBJ1-6, the full variable domain is ETGVTQSPTHLIKTRGQQVTLRCSSQSGHNTVSWYQQALGQGPQFIFQYYREEENGRGNFPPRFSGLQFPNYSSELNVNALELDDSALYLCASSLRDSNSPLHFGNGTRLTVT.

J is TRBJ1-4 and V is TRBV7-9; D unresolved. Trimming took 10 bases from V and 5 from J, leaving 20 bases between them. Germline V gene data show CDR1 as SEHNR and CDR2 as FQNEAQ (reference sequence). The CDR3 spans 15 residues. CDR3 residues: CATSYGSVRNEKLFF. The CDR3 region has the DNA TGTGCCACCTCGTACGGGAGTGTGCGAAATGAAAAACTGTTTTTT.

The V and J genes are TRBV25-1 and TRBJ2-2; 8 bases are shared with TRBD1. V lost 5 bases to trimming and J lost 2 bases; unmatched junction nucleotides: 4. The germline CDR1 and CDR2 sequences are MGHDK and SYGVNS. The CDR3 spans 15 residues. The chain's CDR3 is CASSLQGVNTGELFF. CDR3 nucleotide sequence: TGTGCCAGCAGTTTACAGGGGGTTAACACCGGGGAGCTGTTTTTT.

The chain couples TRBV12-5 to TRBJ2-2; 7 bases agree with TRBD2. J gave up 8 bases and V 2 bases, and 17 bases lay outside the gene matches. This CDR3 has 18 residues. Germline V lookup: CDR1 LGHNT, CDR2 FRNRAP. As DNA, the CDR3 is TGTGCTAGTGGTTTGTACAGCTCTCATCGGGAGGTCGGGGGGGAGCTGTTTTTT. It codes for CASGLYSSHREVGGELFF.

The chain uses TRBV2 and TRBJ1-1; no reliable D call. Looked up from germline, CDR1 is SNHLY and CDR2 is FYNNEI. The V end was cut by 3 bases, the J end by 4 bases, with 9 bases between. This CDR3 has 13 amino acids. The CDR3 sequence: CASSERWSTEAFF. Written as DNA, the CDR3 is TGTGCCAGCAGTGAGAGGTGGAGCACTGAAGCTTTCTTT.

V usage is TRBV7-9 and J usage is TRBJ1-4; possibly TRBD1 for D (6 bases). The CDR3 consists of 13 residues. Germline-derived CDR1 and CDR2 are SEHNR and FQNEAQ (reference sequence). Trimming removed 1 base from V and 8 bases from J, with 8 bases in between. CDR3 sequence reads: CASSLGGREKLFF. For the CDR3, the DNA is TGTGCCAGCAGCTTAGGGGGGCGCGAAAAACTGTTTTTT.

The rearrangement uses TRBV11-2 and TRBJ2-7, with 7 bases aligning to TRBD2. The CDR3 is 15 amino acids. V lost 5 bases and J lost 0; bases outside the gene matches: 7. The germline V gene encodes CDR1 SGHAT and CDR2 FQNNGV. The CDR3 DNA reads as TGTGCCAGCAGCCCGAGCGGGACTATCTCCTACGAGCAGTACTTC. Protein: CASSPSGTISYEQYF. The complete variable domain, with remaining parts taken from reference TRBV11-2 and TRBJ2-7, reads EAGVAQSPRYKIIEKRQSVAFWCNPISGHATLYWYQQILGQGPKLLIQFQNNGVVDDSQLPKDRFSAERLKGVDSTLKIQPAKLEDSAVYLCASSPSGTISYEQYFGPGTRLTVT.

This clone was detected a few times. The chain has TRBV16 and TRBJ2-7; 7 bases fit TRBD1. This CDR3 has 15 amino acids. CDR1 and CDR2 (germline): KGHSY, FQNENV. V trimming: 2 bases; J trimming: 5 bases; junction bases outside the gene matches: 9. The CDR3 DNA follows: TGTGCCAGCAGCCAAACCTGGGACAGTACCCACGAGCAGTACTTC. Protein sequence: CASSQTWDSTHEQYF.

CDR3 residues: CAWSKGGGPLGEQYF. For the CDR3, the DNA is TGTGCCTGGAGTAAGGGGGGGGGCCCCTTGGGGGAGCAGTACTTC. This chain connects TRBV30 to TRBJ2-7; TRBD2 might be the D (7 bases). Germline lookup yields CDR1 GTSNPN and CDR2 SVGIG (reference sequence). The CDR3 loop spans 15 amino acids. Deletions cut 2 bases from V and 7 bases from J, with 21 bases between.

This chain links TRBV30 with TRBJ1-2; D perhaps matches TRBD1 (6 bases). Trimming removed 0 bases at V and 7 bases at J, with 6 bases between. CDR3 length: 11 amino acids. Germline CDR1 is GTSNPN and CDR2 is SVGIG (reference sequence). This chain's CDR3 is CAWSVQGGYTF. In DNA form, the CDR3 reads TGTGCCTGGAGTGTACAGGGTGGCTACACCTTC.

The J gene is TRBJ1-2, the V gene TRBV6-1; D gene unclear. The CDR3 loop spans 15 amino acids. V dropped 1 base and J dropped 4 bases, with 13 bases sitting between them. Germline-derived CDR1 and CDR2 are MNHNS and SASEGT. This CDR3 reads CASSEEVGTVYGYTF. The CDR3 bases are TGTGCCAGCAGTGAAGAAGTCGGAACAGTCTATGGCTACACCTTC.

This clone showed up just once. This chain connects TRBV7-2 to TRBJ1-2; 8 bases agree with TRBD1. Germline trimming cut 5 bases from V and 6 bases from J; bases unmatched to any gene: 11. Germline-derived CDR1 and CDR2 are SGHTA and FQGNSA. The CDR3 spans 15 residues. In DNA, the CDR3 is TGTGCCAGCAGCGCACAGGGGGGGTACGGGGATGGCTACACCTTC. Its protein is CASSAQGGYGDGYTF.

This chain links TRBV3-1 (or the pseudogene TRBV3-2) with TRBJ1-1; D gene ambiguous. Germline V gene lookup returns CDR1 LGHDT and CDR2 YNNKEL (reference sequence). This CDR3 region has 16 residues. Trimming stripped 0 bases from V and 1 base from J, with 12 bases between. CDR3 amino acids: CASSQDRGPANTEAFF. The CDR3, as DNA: TGTGCCAGCAGCCAAGATCGAGGGCCGGCGAACACTGAAGCTTTCTTT.

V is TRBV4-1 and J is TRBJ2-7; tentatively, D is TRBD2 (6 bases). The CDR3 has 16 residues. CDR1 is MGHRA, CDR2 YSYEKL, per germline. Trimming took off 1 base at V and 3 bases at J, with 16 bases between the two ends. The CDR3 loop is CASSQVSTGAGYEQYF. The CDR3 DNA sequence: TGCGCCAGCAGCCAAGTCAGTACGGGAGCAGGCTACGAGCAGTACTTC.

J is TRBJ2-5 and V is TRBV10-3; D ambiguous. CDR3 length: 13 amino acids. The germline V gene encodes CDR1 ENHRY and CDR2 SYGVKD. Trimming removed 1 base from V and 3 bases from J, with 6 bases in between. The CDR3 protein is CAISEFSEETQYF. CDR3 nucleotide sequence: TGTGCCATCAGTGAGTTCAGCGAAGAGACCCAGTACTTC.